One sample yielded the 25 T cell receptor beta chains listed below, sequenced in a study of cytomegalovirus exposure and HLA in healthy donors. Sequencing was performed with immunoSEQ multiplex PCR; in TCRdb, only in-frame clones are kept and a portion is missing. This sample carries 150,000 to 200,000 clones, 81% of them seen once, and the ten largest clones take around 1.3%. Input material: PBMCs. Source of these receptors: a woman in her 30s in good health and CMV-seronegative.

The chain recombines TRBV7-9 with TRBJ1-1; tentatively, D is TRBD1 (5 bases). The CDR3 runs 14 residues. The V and J ends lost 5 bases and 0 bases respectively, with 10 bases between them. Germline values: CDR1 SEHNR, CDR2 FQNEAQ (reference sequence). DNA of the CDR3: TGTGCCAGCAGCGCTGGAGGGGTGAACACTGAAGCTTTCTTT. It translates to CASSAGGVNTEAFF.

The V call is TRBV9, the J call TRBJ2-2, with 9 positions matching TRBD2. Germline-derived CDR1 and CDR2 are SGDLS and YYNGEE. This CDR3 region has 16 residues. The J segment lost 6 bases and the V segment lost 0 bases, leaving 6 bases of the junction unmatched. CDR3 region: CASSVGAGGFSGELFF. The CDR3 DNA reads as TGTGCCAGCAGCGTAGGAGCGGGAGGCTTCTCCGGGGAGCTGTTTTTT. The full variable domain, its missing parts supplied by reference TRBV9 and TRBJ2-2, is DSGVTQTPKHLITATGQRVTLRCSPRSGDLSVYWYQQSLDQGLQFLIQYYNGEERAKGNILERFSAQQFPDLHSELNLSSLELGDSALYFCASSVGAGGFSGELFFGEGSRLTVL.

The genes are TRBV6-4 and TRBJ2-7; 7 bases are shared with TRBD2. V shed 5 bases, J shed 5 bases, and the junction held 6 bases outside the gene matches. The germline V gene encodes CDR1 MRHNA and CDR2 SNTAGT. CDR3 length: 13 residues. This chain's CDR3 is CASSPMGGNEQYF. DNA for the CDR3: TGTGCCAGCAGTCCCATGGGAGGGAACGAGCAGTACTTC.

This chain joins TRBV7-9 and TRBJ1-6; the D gene is possibly TRBD1 (5 bases). The germline V gene has CDR1 SEHNR and CDR2 FQNEAQ (reference sequence). V was shortened by 7 bases and J by 10 bases, with 23 bases between the two germline ends. The CDR3 has 16 residues. In DNA form, the CDR3 reads TGTGCCAGCACCGAGCGACAGTCGTACGCCAGATCACCCCTCCACTTT. As protein: CASTERQSYARSPLHF.

This chain uses TRBV5-1 with TRBJ2-3, with D hard to call. This CDR3 is built from 15 residues. The germline V gene encodes CDR1 SGHRS and CDR2 YFSETQ. With 0 bases removed from V and 6 bases from J, the gap between germline ends came to 14 bases. The CDR3 region has the DNA TGCGCCAGCAGCTTGGCTCTAACCCCTAGGGATACGCAGTATTTT. It yields the protein CASSLALTPRDTQYF. The variable domain in full, completed from reference TRBV5-1 and TRBJ2-3, reads KAGVTQTPRYLIKTRGQQVTLSCSPISGHRSVSWYQQTPGQGLQFLFEYFSETQRNKGNFPGRFSGRQFSNSRSEMNVSTLELGDSALYLCASSLALTPRDTQYFGPGTRLTVL.

The rearrangement uses TRBV6-6 and TRBJ2-7, with D possibly matching TRBD1 (6 bases). The CDR3 totals 13 residues. Trimming left V 4 bases short and J 2 bases short, with 9 bases between. The germline gives CDR1 MNHNY, CDR2 SVGAGI (reference sequence). CDR3 sequence: CASSLQGAYEQYF. For the CDR3, the DNA is TGTGCCAGCAGTTTACAGGGAGCCTACGAGCAGTACTTC.

This clone has more than one count but fewer than ten. The V call is TRBV27, the J call TRBJ1-2; 10 nucleotides match TRBD1. Germline CDR1 MNHEY, CDR2 SMNVEV (reference sequence). The CDR3 totals 18 residues. The V gene end was trimmed by 4 bases and the J gene end by 0 bases; junction bases not matched to a gene: 11. CDR3 region: CASSSYYRDRGANYGYTF. The CDR3 coding sequence is TGTGCCAGCAGTTCCTATTACCGGGACAGGGGAGCTAACTATGGCTACACCTTC.

The chain combines TRBV5-4 with TRBJ2-7, with a weak D call TRBD2 (6 bases). V was clipped by 4 bases and J by 3 bases, with 17 bases between them. CDR1 and CDR2 (germline): SGHNT, YYREEE (reference sequence). The length of the CDR3 is 15 residues. The CDR3 region is CASSAPGGMDYEQYF. The CDR3 bases are TGTGCCAGCAGCGCCCCCGGCGGGATGGACTACGAGCAGTACTTC.

The V call is TRBV9, the J call TRBJ1-2; a weak D match, TRBD1 (5 bases). Germline loops: CDR1 SGDLS, CDR2 YYNGEE. This CDR3 is built from 14 residues. Trimming took 4 bases from V and 3 from J, leaving 13 bases between them. The CDR3 sequence is CASSPRGGDYGYTF. CDR3 nucleotide sequence: TGTGCCAGCAGCCCCCGCGGGGGGGACTATGGCTACACCTTC. The complete variable domain, with remaining parts taken from reference TRBV9 and TRBJ1-2, reads DSGVTQTPKHLITATGQRVTLRCSPRSGDLSVYWYQQSLDQGLQFLIQYYNGEERAKGNILERFSAQQFPDLHSELNLSSLELGDSALYFCASSPRGGDYGYTFGSGTRLTVV.

This clone was seen a handful of times. V usage is TRBV2 and J usage is TRBJ2-7; 11 bases fit TRBD1. The CDR3 is made up of 14 amino acids. CDR1 is SNHLY and CDR2 is FYNNEI in the germline V gene. Trimming at V came to 6 bases and at J to 7 bases, leaving 8 bases not matched to a gene. The CDR3 sequence: CASRARTGGGEQYF. CDR3 DNA: TGTGCCAGCAGGGCGAGGACAGGGGGCGGAGAGCAGTACTTC.

This sequence joins TRBV18 and TRBJ1-5, with D maybe TRBD1 (6 bases). The germline V gene has CDR1 KGHSH and CDR2 LQKENI. Trimming stripped 5 bases from V and 0 bases from J, with 11 bases between. This CDR3 has 15 residues. The chain's CDR3 is CASSDRTDSNQPQHF. CDR3 in DNA: TGTGCCAGCTCAGACCGGACAGATAGCAATCAGCCCCAGCATTTT.

The genes are TRBV27 and TRBJ1-6; 10 bases map to TRBD1. The CDR3 spans 17 residues. The germline CDR1 and CDR2 sequences are MNHEY and SMNVEV (reference sequence). V lost 2 bases and J lost 14; bases outside the gene matches: 15. DNA of the CDR3: TGTGCCAGCAGTTTAAGGCCACGACAGGGGGCGGGTGAGGCCCTCCACTTT. This codes for CASSLRPRQGAGEALHF.

The chain couples TRBV5-1 to TRBJ2-5, with 8 bases fitting TRBD2. This CDR3 has 17 amino acids. From germline, CDR1 is SGHRS and CDR2 YFSETQ. The trim removed 7 bases at V and 2 bases at J, leaving 16 bases unmatched. The CDR3 DNA follows: TGCGCCAGCCTTAGCTTTTGGCGGGGGGTTTGGCAAGAGACCCAGTACTTC. This codes for CASLSFWRGVWQETQYF.

This clone has more than one count but fewer than ten. This chain joins TRBV5-1 and TRBJ2-2; D ambiguous. The germline gives CDR1 SGHRS, CDR2 YFSETQ. This CDR3 has 14 residues. V was cut by 4 bases and J by 2 bases, with 9 bases left in between. The CDR3 reads CASSPSTNTGELFF. CDR3 sequence (DNA): TGCGCCAGCAGCCCTTCGACTAACACCGGGGAGCTGTTTTTT.

The rearrangement links TRBV5-1 to TRBJ2-5; 10 bases map to TRBD1. The CDR3 sequence is 15 residues long. Germline CDR1 and CDR2: SGHRS and YFSETQ. V lost 5 bases and J lost 9; bases outside the gene matches: 13. The CDR3 bases are TGCGCCAGCAGAACCGGGACAGGGGAGAGAGGGGCCCAGTACTTC. Residues: CASRTGTGERGAQYF. Complete variable domain (other parts from reference TRBV5-1 and TRBJ2-5): KAGVTQTPRYLIKTRGQQVTLSCSPISGHRSVSWYQQTPGQGLQFLFEYFSETQRNKGNFPGRFSGRQFSNSRSEMNVSTLELGDSALYLCASRTGTGERGAQYFGPGTRLLVL.

V gene TRBV29-1 combines with J gene TRBJ2-5; tentative D call: TRBD2 (5 bases). Germline V gene lookup returns CDR1 SQVTM and CDR2 ANQGSEA. The CDR3 totals 14 residues. The V gene lost 5 bases and the J gene lost 2 bases, with 15 bases spanning the gap. The CDR3 sequence is CSVRTPGRQETQYF. The DNA for the CDR3 is TGCAGCGTTCGTACCCCGGGAAGACAAGAGACCCAGTACTTC.

This clone was seen a few times. The J gene is TRBJ2-7, the V gene TRBV9; 9 bases align to TRBD1. CDR1 is SGDLS, CDR2 YYNGEE, per germline. This CDR3 region has 15 residues. J lost 3 bases, V lost 0 bases, and 4 bases had no gene match. This CDR3 reads CASSVGWGQGYEQYF. CDR3 DNA sequence: TGTGCCAGCAGCGTAGGGTGGGGACAGGGCTACGAGCAGTACTTC.

The chain combines TRBV9 with TRBJ2-7, with 9 positions matching TRBD1. The germline V gene encodes CDR1 SGDLS and CDR2 YYNGEE. The CDR3 has 15 residues. With V trimmed by 4 bases and J by 4 bases, 9 bases remained unmatched. CDR3 in DNA: TGTGCCAGCAGCCCCGACGGACAGGGGTTTTACGAGCAGTACTTC. Translated, it gives CASSPDGQGFYEQYF.

This chain joins TRBV6-6 and TRBJ1-6, with a weak D call TRBD1 (5 bases). This CDR3 comprises 15 residues. V was pared by 7 bases and J by 10 bases, with 20 bases between. The germline gives CDR1 MNHNY, CDR2 SVGAGI (reference sequence). The chain's CDR3 is CASTGGLLEVSPLHF. The CDR3 DNA reads TGTGCCAGCACCGGGGGACTCCTAGAGGTATCACCCCTCCACTTT.

The chain carries TRBV6-1 and TRBJ1-1, with D possibly TRBD1 on 6 matching bases. V was clipped by 6 bases and J by 1 base, with 15 bases between them. The CDR3 totals 15 residues. Germline CDR1 is MNHNS and CDR2 is SASEGT. CDR3 loop: CASRGYRVGNTEAFF. The CDR3 DNA reads as TGTGCCAGCAGGGGATACAGGGTGGGGAACACTGAAGCTTTCTTT.

V usage is TRBV2 and J usage is TRBJ1-5; D gene uncertain. V lost 6 bases and J lost 3, with 6 bases in between. Germline V CDR1 and CDR2: SNHLY, FYNNEI. The CDR3 extends over 12 amino acids. CDR3 DNA sequence: TGTGCCAGCAGAAGAGACAATCAGCCCCAGCATTTT. It specifies CASRRDNQPQHF.

A note on this clone: This may arise from a read error, as a much more abundant clone is one base away. Other DNA sequences of this sample code for an identical CDR3. This sequence joins TRBV4-1 and TRBJ2-7, with D possibly matching TRBD2 (5 bases). The CDR3 spans 14 residues. CDR1 is MGHRA, CDR2 YSYEKL, per germline. The CDR3 nucleotides are TGCGCCAGCAGCCAAGAGTTGGAGGTGAGGGAGCAGTACTTT. As protein: CASSQELEVREQYF.

This chain connects TRBV9 to TRBJ2-1; D may be TRBD1 (6 bases). Deletions cut 1 base from V and 1 base from J, with 9 bases between. This CDR3 contains 15 residues. The germline gives CDR1 SGDLS, CDR2 YYNGEE. This CDR3 reads CASSVMGASYNEQFF. The CDR3 DNA reads as TGTGCCAGCAGCGTAATGGGGGCGTCCTACAATGAGCAGTTCTTC.

The J gene is TRBJ2-7, the V gene TRBV6-1; D not resolved. This CDR3 comprises 12 residues. V was cut by 6 bases and J by 10 bases, with 16 bases left in between. Germline V gene sequence: CDR1 MNHNS, CDR2 SASEGT. As DNA, the CDR3 is TGTGCCAGCAGCAACCCTTTGGCAAAACAGTACTTC. Translated, it gives CASSNPLAKQYF.

This clone was seen a handful of times. This chain joins TRBV28 and TRBJ2-7; 9 nucleotides agree with TRBD1. V shed 6 bases and J 1 base; nucleotides not matched to a gene: 13. The CDR3 loop spans 17 amino acids. The V gene's germline CDR1 is MDHEN and CDR2 SYDVKM. The CDR3 is CASSYILRTGASYEQYF. Here the CDR3 DNA reads TGTGCCAGCAGCTATATCCTCCGGACAGGGGCATCCTACGAGCAGTACTTC.